A selection of T cell receptor beta chains follows, all from one sample in a study of blood T cell repertoires in COVID-19. TCRdb keeps only in-frame clones here, not all; method: immunoSEQ multiplex PCR. The sample lists about 150,000 clones, around 83% seen once, with just over 9.5% in the top ten. Input material: peripheral blood. The receptors come from a woman aged 50 to 60 with acute or convalescent COVID-19. CDR3s include the opening cysteine and the closing phenylalanine or tryptophan. The order of the fields is V gene, clone size, J gene, D gene, CDR3 DNA, CDR3 protein. The D gene is left open where the match is weak. Size is stated for part of the rows, as once, few or many counts, or as a class when the clone is expanded.

TRBV10-2,-,TRBJ2-7,TRBD1,TGCGCCAGCAGTGACACTCCGGGACAGGGGGAGCAGCAGTACTTC,CASSDTPGQGEQQYF
TRBV2,-,TRBJ1-4,-,TGTGCAAGCACCAGGTTGAGTAATGAAAAACTGTTTTTT,CASTRLSNEKLFF
TRBV19,-,TRBJ2-4,-,TGTGCCAGTAGCACTAAGGGACTAGCCAAAAACATTCAGTACTTC,CASSTKGLAKNIQYF
TRBV9,-,TRBJ2-5,TRBD2,TGTGCCAGCAGCTTTACCGGGACTAGCGGGAGGGAGACCCAGTACTTC,CASSFTGTSGRETQYF
TRBV19,-,TRBJ1-3,-,TGTGCCAGTAGACCGACTAACTCCTTCTCTGGAAACACCATATATTTT,CASRPTNSFSGNTIYF
TRBV5-8,few,TRBJ2-5,TRBD2,TGTGCCAGCAGCTTGCGCGGGGGGGCCCGAGAGACCCAGTACTTC,CASSLRGGARETQYF
TRBV5-6,-,TRBJ2-5,-,TGTGCCAGCAGCTTGAGGGGGGGAGAGACCCAGTACTTC,CASSLRGGETQYF
TRBV7-2,-,TRBJ1-5,-,TGTGCCAGCAGCTCCCGACAGGTGAATCAGCCCCAGCATTTT,CASSSRQVNQPQHF
TRBV7-3,-,TRBJ2-5,TRBD2,TGTGCCAGCAGACGAGCGGGACTTAGGGAGACCCAGTACTTC,CASRRAGLRETQYF
TRBV9,-,TRBJ2-7,-,TGTGCCAGCAGCGAGGGAGGAGCGGCCTACGAGCAGTACTTC,CASSEGGAAYEQYF
TRBV27,-,TRBJ2-5,TRBD2,TGTGCCAGCAGTTTATACGGGGGGCAAGAGACCCAGTACTTC,CASSLYGGQETQYF
TRBV5-1,-,TRBJ2-1,-,TGCGCCAGCAGAGTCACAGAATACAATGAGCAGTTCTTC,CASRVTEYNEQFF
TRBV29-1,-,TRBJ2-7,TRBD1,TGCAGCGCCACGACAGGGACAGGGGCTGAGGAGCAGTACTTC,CSATTGTGAEEQYF
TRBV10-3,-,TRBJ2-5,TRBD2,TGTGCCATCCGCCCGGGGGGGGGACTTCAAGAGACCCAGTACTTC,CAIRPGGGLQETQYF
TRBV18,-,TRBJ1-2,TRBD1,TGTGCCAGCTCACCGACGGGACAGGGGGCTTTAGGCTATACCTTC,CASSPTGQGALGYTF
TRBV11-1,once,TRBJ2-2,-,TGTGCCAGCAGCTTAGTCGGACAGCACACCGGGGAGCTGTTTTTT,CASSLVGQHTGELFF
TRBV4-3,-,TRBJ1-2,-,TGCGCCAGCAGCCCGACCGGGGACTATGGCTACACCTTC,CASSPTGDYGYTF
TRBV6-4,-,TRBJ1-5,-,TGTGCCAACGGAGGAGGGTTAGGTCAGCCCCAGCATTTT,CANGGGLGQPQHF
TRBV2,-,TRBJ2-3,TRBD2,TGTGCCAGCAATCGACTAGCGGGGAGCACAGATACGCAGTATTTT,CASNRLAGSTDTQYF
TRBV6-5,-,TRBJ1-5,-,TGTGCCAGTCCAATCTATAGCAATCAGCCCCAGCATTTT,CASPIYSNQPQHF
TRBV7-9,-,TRBJ2-7,TRBD1,TGTGCCAGCAGCCGCAACCGGGACAGCAGCTCCTACGAGCAGTACTTC,CASSRNRDSSSYEQYF
TRBV7-9,-,TRBJ2-3,TRBD1,TGTGCCAGCAGCTTAGCGGGACAGGGCACAGATACGCAGTATTTT,CASSLAGQGTDTQYF
TRBV2,-,TRBJ1-2,-,TGTGCCAGCAGTTTGACAGAGTCTAACTATGGCTACACCTTC,CASSLTESNYGYTF
TRBV6-5,-,TRBJ1-2,-,TGTGCCAGCAGTAACAAGGGGGGGCTGAGGGGCTACACCTTC,CASSNKGGLRGYTF
TRBV29-1,-,TRBJ1-4,TRBD1,TGCAGCGTTGCTGAGACCAGGGGGGAAAAACTGTTTTTT,CSVAETRGEKLFF
TRBV7-8,once,TRBJ2-3,TRBD1,TGTGCCAGCACCCTTAGGAGACAGGGGGACACAGATACGCAGTATTTT,CASTLRRQGDTDTQYF
TRBV6-5,-,TRBJ2-7,TRBD1,TGTGCCAGCAGTAAGGCCGGGACAGGGTCCTACGAGCAGTACTTC,CASSKAGTGSYEQYF
TRBV7-8,-,TRBJ1-2,-,TGTGCCAGCAGCTTTCTCGGACAGTCCCTTAACTATGGCTACACCTTC,CASSFLGQSLNYGYTF
TRBV5-1,once,TRBJ1-3,TRBD1,TGCGCCAGCAGCTTACAGGGGGTCCTCTCTGGAAACACCATATATTTT,CASSLQGVLSGNTIYF
TRBV19,-,TRBJ2-3,TRBD2,TGTGCCAGTAGTACTAGAGGACTAGCGGGGGGTCATAGCACAGATACGCAGTATTTT,CASSTRGLAGGHSTDTQYF
TRBV27,-,TRBJ1-1,-,TGTGCCAGCAGTTTGTCTATTACAGGGACGGGTGAAGCTTTCTTT,CASSLSITGTGEAFF
TRBV5-5,-,TRBJ2-2,-,TGTGCCAGCAGCTCGGGGTGGGGCACCGGGGAGCTGTTTTTT,CASSSGWGTGELFF
TRBV10-3,-,TRBJ1-1,TRBD1,TGTGCCATCACCAGACAGGGTAACACTGAAGCTTTCTTT,CAITRQGNTEAFF
TRBV6-5,-,TRBJ2-7,TRBD1,TGTGCCAGCAGTTACGGACAGGGGGGCGAGCAGTACTTC,CASSYGQGGEQYF
TRBV7-8,-,TRBJ2-7,-,TGTGCCAGCAGCTTAGCGTCCTCGAGGAACGAGCAGTACTTC,CASSLASSRNEQYF
TRBV10-3,-,TRBJ2-7,TRBD1,TGTGCCATCAGTGACAGGGGGAGCCCCTACGAGCAGTACTTC,CAISDRGSPYEQYF
TRBV2,-,TRBJ1-4,-,TGTGCCAGCAGCGACCCCGGACAGCCGAATGAAAAACTGTTTTTT,CASSDPGQPNEKLFF
TRBV19,-,TRBJ2-1,-,TGTGCCAGTAGAAGGGCGGCCGGGGAGAAGGGCAATGAGCAGTTCTTC,CASRRAAGEKGNEQFF
TRBV28,-,TRBJ1-4,TRBD1,TGTGCCAGCAGTACAGGGGGCGACGATGAAAAACTGTTTTTT,CASSTGGDDEKLFF
TRBV7-3,once,TRBJ2-5,-,TGTGCCAGCAGCTTCGGAGGCGGGGAGACCCAGTACTTC,CASSFGGGETQYF
TRBV7-9,-,TRBJ2-5,-,TGTGCCAGCAGCTTAGGAGGGTACCAAGAGACCCAGTACTTC,CASSLGGYQETQYF
TRBV3-1/TRBV3-2,-,TRBJ1-6,TRBD1,TGTGCCAGCAGCCAAGGGCCTCTCCTAAGAAGGGGACCGGGACAGGGCTCACCCCTCCACTTT,CASSQGPLLRRGPGQGSPLHF
TRBV20-1,-,TRBJ2-3,-,TGCAGTGCTGGACTGGGGGCCGGGCAGTATTTT,CSAGLGAGQYF
TRBV5-4,few,TRBJ1-6,-,TGTGCCAGCAGCTTTGCAGGATTAAGTTCACCCCTCCACTTT,CASSFAGLSSPLHF
TRBV7-3,-,TRBJ1-1,TRBD1,TGTGCCAGCAGCTCGGGACAGGGGGCTTTGGAAGCTTTCTTT,CASSSGQGALEAFF
TRBV27,once,TRBJ2-3,-,TGTGCCAGCAGTTTCGGGTCGTACACAGATACGCAGTATTTT,CASSFGSYTDTQYF
TRBV27,-,TRBJ2-2,TRBD2,TGTGCCAGCAGTTTACCGGTCACTAGCGAGAACACCGGGGAGCTGTTTTTT,CASSLPVTSENTGELFF
TRBV4-3,-,TRBJ1-1,-,TGCGCCAGCAGCCCGGGAGCGGTTTCTGAAGCTTTCTTT,CASSPGAVSEAFF
TRBV20-1,-,TRBJ2-1,-,TGCAGTGCTGCTAAGAACAATGAGCAGTTCTTC,CSAAKNNEQFF
TRBV27,-,TRBJ2-5,TRBD1,TGTGCCAGCAGTCGGACAGGGGCCGTCCGGGAGACCCAGTACTTC,CASSRTGAVRETQYF
TRBV7-3,few,TRBJ1-2,TRBD1,TGTGCCAGCAGCTTGGGGACAGAATACAACTATGGCTACACCTTC,CASSLGTEYNYGYTF
TRBV19,-,TRBJ2-7,TRBD1,TGTGCCAGTAGTATCGTCAGGGGGTCCGCCTACGAGCAGTACTTC,CASSIVRGSAYEQYF
TRBV7-2,-,TRBJ2-3,-,TGTGCCAGCAGCTTACCCCCTATACCCCTGACAGATACGCAGTATTTT,CASSLPPIPLTDTQYF